These 8 T cell receptor beta chains came from one sample sequenced in a study of control samples from healthy donors and cancer patients. Using immunoSEQ multiplex PCR, the repertoire was profiled, and TCRdb retains in-frame clones only, with some absent. Here the sample spans about 64,000 clones, roughly nine tenths being singletons. Sequenced: PBMCs. The receptor source for this set is a man aged 35-49 years with colorectal cancer.

This chain links TRBV15 with TRBJ2-3, with D tentatively TRBD2 (5 bases). Trimming left V 5 bases short and J 2 bases short, with 17 bases between. CDR3 length: 16 amino acids. CDR1 is LNHNV and CDR2 is YYDKDF in the germline V gene (reference sequence). The CDR3, as DNA: TGTGCCACCAGCGGACGACCCAGCGGTTACACAGATACGCAGTATTTT. Protein sequence: CATSGRPSGYTDTQYF. The full variable domain, with the rest looked up from reference TRBV15 and TRBJ2-3, is DAMVIQNPRYQVTQFGKPVTLSCSQTLNHNVMYWYQQKSSQAPKLLFHYYDKDFNNEADTPDNFQSRRPNTSFCFLDIRSPGLGDTAMYLCATSGRPSGYTDTQYFGPGTRLTVL.

A single count supports this clone. J is TRBJ2-7 and V is TRBV27; 11 nucleotides align to TRBD2. The CDR3 extends over 16 amino acids. Germline V gene data show CDR1 as MNHEY and CDR2 as SMNVEV (reference sequence). With 5 bases clipped from V and 4 bases from J, the junction kept 10 bases outside the gene matches. CDR3 in amino acids: CASSRTLAGGRYEQYF. The CDR3 DNA sequence: TGTGCCAGCAGTCGGACGCTAGCGGGGGGCCGTTACGAGCAGTACTTC.

This clone has just one count. The chain carries TRBV9 and TRBJ2-1; 8 bases fit TRBD1. J was trimmed by 9 bases and V by 3 bases; bases with no gene match: 11. The length of the CDR3 is 15 residues. The germline gives CDR1 SGDLS, CDR2 YYNGEE. The CDR3 coding sequence is TGTGCCAGCAGCGAGACGGACAGGGTGTCAGGTGAGCAGTTCTTC. It specifies CASSETDRVSGEQFF.

V usage is TRBV11-2 and J usage is TRBJ2-3; D is undetermined. This CDR3 has 12 amino acids. Germline CDR1 is SGHAT and CDR2 is FQNNGV. V was cut by 3 bases and J by 1 base, with 2 bases left in between. The CDR3 DNA is TGTGCCAGCAGCTTGGGCACAGATACGCAGTATTTT. This translates into CASSLGTDTQYF.

The gene calls are TRBV18 and TRBJ1-1; 7 nucleotides align to TRBD1. The CDR3 has 16 residues. Germline CDR1 KGHSH, CDR2 LQKENI. After removal of 3 bases from V and 5 bases from J, the junction contained 12 bases not matched to a gene. CDR3 in DNA: TGTGCCAGCTCACCTCAGGGGGTGGGTGTTGGGACTGAAGCTTTCTTT. It specifies CASSPQGVGVGTEAFF. Full variable domain (missing parts from reference TRBV18 and TRBJ1-1): NAGVMQNPRHLVRRRGQEARLRCSPMKGHSHVYWYRQLPEEGLKFMVYLQKENIIDESGMPKERFSAEFPKEGPSILRIQQVVRGDSAAYFCASSPQGVGVGTEAFFGQGTRLTVV.

The CDR3 loop is CASSRGDTGELFF. In DNA form, the CDR3 reads TGTGCCAGCAGCCGAGGAGACACCGGGGAGCTGTTTTTT. J is TRBJ2-2 and V is TRBV4-2; no firm D call. Germline values: CDR1 LGHNA, CDR2 YNFKEQ. This CDR3 contains 13 residues. V gave up 4 bases and J gave up 3 bases, with 6 bases separating them.

The chain has TRBV27 and TRBJ1-1; 7 positions agree with TRBD1. The CDR3 loop spans 15 amino acids. V lost 4 bases and J lost 6; bases outside the gene matches: 11. Germline V gene sequence: CDR1 MNHEY, CDR2 SMNVEV (reference sequence). CDR3 sequence reads: CASSSQGGRGAEAFF. The CDR3 nucleotides are TGTGCCAGCAGTTCCCAGGGGGGCCGGGGGGCTGAAGCTTTCTTT.

A note on this clone: At one end the junction does not follow the germline gene, possibly because of a read error. The J gene is TRBJ2-1, the V gene TRBV5-1, with D perhaps TRBD1 (6 bases). Germline CDR1 is SGHRS and CDR2 is YFSETQ. The CDR3 totals 14 residues. As DNA, the CDR3 is TGCGCCAGCAGCTTGGGGGGGCATTACAGTGAGCAGTTCTTC. It yields the protein CASSLGGHYSEQFF.